The rows below give T cell receptor beta chains drawn from one sample of a study of metastatic and nonmetastatic thyroid tumors. Using MiXCR, TCRdb re-called clones from the PCR reads. The sample lists some 18,000 clones; approximately 35% were seen once. The sequenced sample consisted of tumor tissue. All receptors derive from a female donor with papillary thyroid cancer or a benign thyroid nodule (not recorded which). Some clones in this sample may be carry-over from other donors' samples. The CDR3 runs from the conserved cysteine through the conserved F or W. The D gene is left open where the match is weak. Expanded clones are given a class, and other clones once, few, many or no size at all.

j_call | cdr3_length | clone_size | d_call | v_call | cdr3_nt | cdr3_aa
TRBJ1-2 | 14 | few | . | TRBV15 | TGTGCCACCAGCAGAGATCTTGGAGGGCAAGGCTACACCTTC | CATSRDLGGQGYTF
TRBJ1-1 | 14 | few | TRBD1 | TRBV28 | TGTGCTGCCGGGACAGATTATATGAACACTGAAGCTTTCTTT | CAAGTDYMNTEAFF
TRBJ2-5 | 13 | few | . | TRBV28 | TGTGCCAGCAGCCCGGACAGCCAAGAGACCCAGTACTTC | CASSPDSQETQYF
TRBJ2-7 | 16 | . | TRBD2 | TRBV20-1 | TGCAGTGCTAGTACCGGGACTAGCGGGAGGGCCTACGAGCAGTACTTC | CSASTGTSGRAYEQYF
TRBJ2-7 | 20 | . | TRBD2 | TRBV28 | TGTGCCAGCAGTTTAGTTCTGTCGGGACTAGCGGGAGGGCCAGGGTACGAGCAGTACTTC | CASSLVLSGLAGGPGYEQYF
TRBJ1-2 | 13 | . | . | TRBV6-1 | TGTGCCAGCAATAGGGGAGGGAGGAATGGCTACACCTTC | CASNRGGRNGYTF
TRBJ2-2 | 16 | . | . | TRBV5-1 | TGCGCCAGCAGCTTGGTCCCTGAGGCCGACACCGGGGAGCTGTTTTTT | CASSLVPEADTGELFF
TRBJ2-3 | 14 | few | TRBD2 | TRBV28 | TGTGCCAGCATACTAGCGGGGACCGGAGATACGCAGTATTTT | CASILAGTGDTQYF
TRBJ2-1 | 15 | few | TRBD2 | TRBV6-1 | TGTGCCAGCAGTCAAGCGGGGGTCTCCTACAATGAGCAGTTCTTC | CASSQAGVSYNEQFF
TRBJ2-1 | 17 | . | . | TRBV18 | TGTGCCAGCTCACCAAACACGGCTAGCCTTGGTCGGAATGAGCAGTTCTTC | CASSPNTASLGRNEQFF
TRBJ1-2 | 14 | . | TRBD1 | TRBV28 | TGTGCCAGCATCTCAGGGGGATCTCCCTATGGCTACACCTTC | CASISGGSPYGYTF
TRBJ2-3 | 15 | . | . | TRBV4-1 | TGCGCCAGCAGCCAAGATCGGCTTAGCACAGATACGCAGTATTTT | CASSQDRLSTDTQYF